The 22 T cell receptor beta chains in this list originate from one sample, sequenced in a study of cytomegalovirus exposure and HLA in healthy donors. Produced via immunoSEQ multiplex PCR; TCRdb's table is partial and in-frame only. This sample has roughly 50,000 clones, with under 95% found just once. Specimen: PBMCs. These receptor sequences come from a young man in good health and CMV-seronegative.

CDR3 sequence (DNA): TGCGCCAGCAGTACACTGTGGGGACAGGGTTACATTCAGTACTTC. Its translation: CASSTLWGQGYIQYF. The chain has TRBV5-1 and TRBJ2-4; 9 nucleotides align to TRBD1. Unmatched junction bases numbered 11, after V lost 5 bases and J lost 8 bases. This CDR3 comprises 15 residues. Germline V gene data show CDR1 as SGHRS and CDR2 as YFSETQ.

The chain recombines TRBV18 with TRBJ2-1; D unresolved. Germline CDR1 reads KGHSH; CDR2 reads LQKENI. V was trimmed by 2 bases and J by 2 bases, leaving 10 bases between them. CDR3 length: 15 residues. CDR3: CASSPETNPYNEQFF. CDR3 bases: TGTGCCAGCTCACCAGAGACAAATCCCTACAATGAGCAGTTCTTC.

The sample holds a few counts of this clone. This rearrangement joins TRBV5-1 to TRBJ2-7; possible D gene TRBD1, 5 bases. The germline V gene has CDR1 SGHRS and CDR2 YFSETQ. This CDR3 is 14 amino acids long. Trimming shortened V by 3 bases and J by 0 bases, and 10 bases separated the two germline ends. This chain's CDR3 is CASSSQGYSYEQYF. CDR3 nucleotide sequence: TGCGCCAGCAGCTCTCAGGGTTACTCCTACGAGCAGTACTTC.

In its sample, this clone was seen once. The same CDR3 arises from other DNA sequences in this sample as well. In DNA form, the CDR3 reads TGTGCCAGCAGCCCATTAGCGGGAGGGTTCTACGAGCAGTACTTC. Translating gives CASSPLAGGFYEQYF. The chain has TRBV11-3 and TRBJ2-7; 11 bases are a match to TRBD2. Germline V gene lookup returns CDR1 SGHNT and CDR2 YENEEA. The J segment lost 3 bases and the V segment lost 5 bases, leaving 6 bases of the junction unmatched. The CDR3 is 15 residues long. Drawing the rest from reference TRBV11-3 and TRBJ2-7, the complete variable domain is EAGVVQSPRYKIIEKKQPVAFWCNPISGHNTLYWYLQNLGQGPELLIRYENEEAVDDSQLPKDRFSAERLKGVDSTLKIQPAELGDSAVYLCASSPLAGGFYEQYFGPGTRLTVT.

This chain joins TRBV7-8 and TRBJ2-2, with D unclear. The CDR3 loop spans 15 amino acids. Per germline, CDR1 SGHVS and CDR2 FQNEAQ. V was cut by 1 base and J by 6 bases, with 12 bases left in between. The CDR3 DNA is TGTGCCAGCAGCTTAGTGGCCGGGTTTGCCGGGGAGCTGTTTTTT. Translated: CASSLVAGFAGELFF.

The chain joins TRBV27 to TRBJ2-7; 8 positions agree with TRBD1. The V gene's germline CDR1 is MNHEY and CDR2 SMNVEV (reference sequence). The V gene end was trimmed by 5 bases and the J gene end by 0 bases; junction bases not matched to a gene: 6. There are 15 residues in the CDR3. The CDR3 spells CASSPRQGTSYEQYF. The CDR3 region has the DNA TGTGCCAGCAGTCCTCGACAGGGGACCTCCTACGAGCAGTACTTC.

There are a few counts of this clone. This chain connects TRBV6-5 to TRBJ2-1, with 7 bases aligning to TRBD2. The CDR3 totals 13 residues. V lost 6 bases and J lost 8; bases outside the gene matches: 7. Germline V CDR1 and CDR2: MNHEY, SVGAGI. The CDR3: CASRTGGRDEQFF. CDR3 nucleotide sequence: TGTGCCAGCAGAACAGGAGGGAGGGATGAGCAGTTCTTC.

The chain recombines TRBV11-2 with TRBJ2-1, with 8 bases that match TRBD2. V lost 6 bases to trimming and J lost 0 bases; unmatched junction nucleotides: 7. The CDR3 runs to 16 residues. In germline, CDR1 is SGHAT, CDR2 FQNNGV. The CDR3: CASSSGTRSSYNEQFF. The CDR3 region has the DNA TGTGCCAGCAGTAGCGGGACCCGAAGCTCCTACAATGAGCAGTTCTTC.

The rearrangement links TRBV28 to TRBJ1-5; no definite D call. The CDR3 sequence is 13 residues long. Per germline, CDR1 MDHEN and CDR2 SYDVKM. The V and J ends lost 4 bases and 9 bases respectively, with 13 bases between them. The CDR3 DNA follows: TGTGCCAGCAGTTGGTCAGGCCTCCGGCCCCAGCATTTT. Its protein product is CASSWSGLRPQHF.

The V call is TRBV5-1, the J call TRBJ2-7; weak D call: TRBD2 (5 bases). Germline loops: CDR1 SGHRS, CDR2 YFSETQ. The CDR3 totals 13 residues. V lost 3 bases, J lost 2 bases, and 9 bases lay in between. CDR3 residues: CASSWRGPYEQYF. The CDR3 DNA follows: TGCGCCAGCAGCTGGCGAGGGCCCTACGAGCAGTACTTC.

In this sample, this clone turned up once. This chain uses TRBV18 with TRBJ2-1; D perhaps matches TRBD2 (6 bases). The CDR3 has 13 residues. V lost 1 base to trimming and J lost 7 bases, with 8 bases between them. Germline V gene data show CDR1 as KGHSH and CDR2 as LQKENI. The CDR3 loop is CASSPRGGNEQFF. CDR3 DNA sequence: TGTGCCAGCTCACCACGTGGGGGGAATGAGCAGTTCTTC.

This chain joins TRBV6-5 and TRBJ2-3; D is ambiguous. Trimming stripped 0 bases from V and 4 bases from J, with 5 bases between. The CDR3 is 13 residues long. Germline lookup yields CDR1 MNHEY and CDR2 SVGAGI. The CDR3 DNA reads as TGTGCCAGCAGTTACTCGTTCGCAGATACGCAGTATTTT. It yields the protein CASSYSFADTQYF.

In DNA, the CDR3 is TGTGCCAGCAGTCCAAAGACTAGCGGGGGTACCGGGGAGCTGTTTTTT. Amino acids: CASSPKTSGGTGELFF. The genes are TRBV27 and TRBJ2-2, with 12 bases matching TRBD2. Trimming cost V 5 bases and J 5 bases; bases outside gene matches: 6. Germline values: CDR1 MNHEY, CDR2 SMNVEV (reference sequence). The CDR3 contains 16 residues.

This clone was found once. The chain couples TRBV9 to TRBJ1-1; D is uncertain. V gave up 1 base and J gave up 4 bases, with 8 bases separating them. Germline CDR1 and CDR2: SGDLS and YYNGEE. This CDR3 spans 13 amino acids. The CDR3 region is CASSVTEATEAFF. The CDR3 DNA sequence: TGTGCCAGCAGCGTAACTGAGGCCACTGAAGCTTTCTTT.

The V and J genes are TRBV14 and TRBJ1-1; possibly TRBD1 for D (6 bases). CDR3 size: 18 residues. Germline V CDR1 and CDR2: SGHDN, FVKESK. V shed 5 bases and J shed 0 bases, with 22 bases lying between them. The DNA of the CDR3 is TGTGCCAGCAGCTTGACGGGACACCCGAACTCATTGAACACTGAAGCTTTCTTT. Amino acids: CASSLTGHPNSLNTEAFF.

The chain employs TRBV18 and TRBJ2-2; tentatively, D is TRBD1 (6 bases). CDR3 length equals 15 residues. Trimming removed 2 bases at V and 3 bases at J, with 10 bases between. The germline gives CDR1 KGHSH, CDR2 LQKENI. The CDR3 DNA is TGTGCCAGCTCACCAGACAGGTTTGACACCGGGGAGCTGTTTTTT. Its translation is CASSPDRFDTGELFF.

Concerning this clone itself: Sequence at one end of the junction differs from germline and may be a read error. The chain is built from TRBV7-7 and TRBJ1-5, with D perhaps matching TRBD1 (5 bases). The CDR3 is 20 residues long. CDR1 is SSHAT, CDR2 FNYEAQ, per germline (reference sequence). DNA for the CDR3: TGTGCTAGCAGCTTATTAAGGGAGGTTTGGGATGGAGGGGTTTGTCAGCCCCAGCATTTT. Translated: CASSLLREVWDGGVCQPQHF.

The V gene is TRBV6-5, the J gene TRBJ2-2; TRBD1 might be the D (5 bases). CDR3 length: 15 residues. Germline V gene lookup returns CDR1 MNHEY and CDR2 SVGAGI. V dropped 6 bases and J dropped 2 bases, with 13 bases sitting between them. CDR3 in DNA: TGTGCCAGCAGCCCCCGCAGGGCCAACACCGGGGAGCTGTTTTTT. Protein sequence: CASSPRRANTGELFF.

This clone rates as medium-sized. This chain uses TRBV6-5 with TRBJ2-1, with 7 positions matching TRBD2. CDR3 size: 14 residues. CDR1 is MNHEY, CDR2 SVGAGI, per germline. V shed 5 bases, J shed 7 bases, and the junction held 8 bases outside the gene matches. The CDR3 is CASSNAGVQNEQFF. The DNA for the CDR3 is TGTGCCAGCAGTAATGCGGGAGTTCAAAATGAGCAGTTCTTC.

The chain couples TRBV28 to TRBJ2-3, with D tentatively TRBD2 (6 bases). Trimming stripped 3 bases from V and 5 bases from J, with 21 bases between. The CDR3 has 17 residues. Germline V CDR1 and CDR2: MDHEN, SYDVKM. The CDR3: CASSFPLGGERRDTQYF. For the CDR3, the DNA is TGTGCCAGCAGTTTCCCACTCGGCGGGGAGCGTAGAGATACGCAGTATTTT.

This rearrangement joins TRBV4-3 to TRBJ2-1; weak D call: TRBD2 (7 bases). The CDR3 totals 15 residues. Germline V CDR1 and CDR2: LGHNA, YSLEER. V lost 5 bases and J lost 7, with 18 bases in between. CDR3 bases: TGCGCCAGCAGCTCAAGGGAGGGGGTGCATAATGAGCAGTTCTTC. Its protein is CASSSREGVHNEQFF.

The rearrangement uses TRBV29-1 and TRBJ2-7, with 7 bases aligning to TRBD1. Trimming at V came to 6 bases and at J to 3 bases, leaving 2 bases not matched to a gene. This CDR3 is 11 amino acids long. The germline V gene has CDR1 SQVTM and CDR2 ANQGSEA. CDR3 amino acids: CSVNRGYEQYF. Here the CDR3 DNA reads TGCAGCGTGAACAGGGGCTACGAGCAGTACTTC.